The entry that follows covers one T cell receptor beta chain sequence. Its antigen remains unknown. CD45RO-CCR7+CD27+CD95- was the phenotype of naive CD8+ T cells. This entry belongs to a study of CXCR3-negative and CXCR3-positive naive CD8 T cells. The TRB libraries of cDNA were built by UMI-labeled 5' RACE. From its re-call of the 5' RACE reads, TCRdb lists each CDR3 protein once, without DNA. In all, the sample yields tens of thousands of distinct CDR3 sequences. Study findings and constraints: Both naive subsets showed comparably high diversity, and memory CD8+ cells showed much lower diversity.

Germline-derived CDR1 and CDR2 are MDHEN and SYDVKM. CDR3 length equals 15 residues. Material: naive CXCR3- CD8+ T cells from blood. Subset denoted: CD45RO-CCR7+CD27+CD95- naive CD8+ T cells lacking CXCR3 (TNR3-). This receptor was identified in a human donor in good health. Some clones in this sample may be carry-over from other donors' samples. The chain carries TRBV28 and TRBJ2-7; TCRdb proposes TRBD1, but this gene call is untestable without DNA. CDR3 in amino acids: CATGQGATYDYEQYF.